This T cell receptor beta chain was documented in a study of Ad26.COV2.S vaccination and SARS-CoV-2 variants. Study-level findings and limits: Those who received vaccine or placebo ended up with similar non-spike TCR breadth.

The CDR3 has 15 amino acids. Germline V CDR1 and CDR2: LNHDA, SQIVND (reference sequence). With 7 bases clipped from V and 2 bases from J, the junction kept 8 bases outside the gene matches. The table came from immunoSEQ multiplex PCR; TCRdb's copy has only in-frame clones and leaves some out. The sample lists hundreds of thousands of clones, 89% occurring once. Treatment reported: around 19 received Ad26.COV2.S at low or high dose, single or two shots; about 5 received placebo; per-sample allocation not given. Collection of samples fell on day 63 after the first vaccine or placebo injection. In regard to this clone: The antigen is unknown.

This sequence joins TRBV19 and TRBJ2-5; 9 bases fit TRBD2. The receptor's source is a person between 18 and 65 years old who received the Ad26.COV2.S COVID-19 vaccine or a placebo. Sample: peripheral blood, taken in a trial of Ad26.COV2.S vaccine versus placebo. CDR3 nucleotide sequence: TGTGCCAGTATGCGGACTAGCGCCCATCAAGAGACCCAGTACTTC. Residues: CASMRTSAHQETQYF.